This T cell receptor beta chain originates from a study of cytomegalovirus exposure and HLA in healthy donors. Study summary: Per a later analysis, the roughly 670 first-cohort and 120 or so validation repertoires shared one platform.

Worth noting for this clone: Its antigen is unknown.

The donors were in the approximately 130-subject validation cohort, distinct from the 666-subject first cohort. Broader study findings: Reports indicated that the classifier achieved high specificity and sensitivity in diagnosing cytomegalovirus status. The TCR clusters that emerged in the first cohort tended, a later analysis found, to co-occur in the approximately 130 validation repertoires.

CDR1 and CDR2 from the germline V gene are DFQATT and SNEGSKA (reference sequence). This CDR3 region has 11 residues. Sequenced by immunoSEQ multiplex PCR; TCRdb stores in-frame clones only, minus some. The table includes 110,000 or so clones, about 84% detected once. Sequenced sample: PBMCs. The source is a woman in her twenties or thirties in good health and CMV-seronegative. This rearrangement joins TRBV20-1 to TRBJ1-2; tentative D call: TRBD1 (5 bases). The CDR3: CGVDRTYGYTF. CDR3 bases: TGCGGGGTAGACAGAACCTATGGCTACACCTTC.